The entry below gives a single T cell receptor (beta chain) sequence along with its context. The data stem from a study of T cell responses to AZD1222 COVID-19 vaccine. Produced via immunoSEQ multiplex PCR; TCRdb's table is partial and in-frame only. Among under 200,000 clones listed, roughly 90% were seen once. The V end was cut by 1 base, the J end by 0 bases, with 9 bases between. The CDR3 loop spans 15 amino acids. Germline-derived CDR1 and CDR2 are SEHNR and FQNEAQ (reference sequence). The source of this sequence is an adult in good health. V is TRBV7-9 and J is TRBJ1-1; D is ambiguous. The input for sequencing was peripheral blood, taken on day 0 of AZD1222 vaccination. The CDR3 DNA reads as TGTGCCAGCAGCTTAGGAAGGGTAATGAACACTGAAGCTTTCTTT. The encoded protein is CASSLGRVMNTEAFF. Full variable domain (remainder filled in from reference TRBV7-9 and TRBJ1-1): DTGVSQNPRHKITKRGQNVTFRCDPISEHNRLYWYRQTLGQGPEFLTYFQNEAQLEKSRLLSDRFSAERPKGSFSTLEIQRTEQGDSAMYLCASSLGRVMNTEAFFGQGTRLTVV.